Presented here are 13 T cell receptor beta chains from one specimen sequenced in a study of T cells in Graves' hyperthyroidism and ophthalmopathy (dated by TCRdb to the late 2010s). To prepare the library, multiplex PCR was applied. These reads were obtained on an Illumina HiSeq 2000. Amplification of TCR beta CDR3 regions was carried out from RNA transcripts. The TCR CDR3 was subjected to a first round of RT-PCR using the HTBI primer set and the Qiagen OneStep RT-PCR kit. TCRdb reanalyzed the raw reads on its own, using fastp at Q25 for trimming and MiXCR for clone calling, and kept in-frame beta chains. All rows with the same CDR3 protein become a single entry with the most common DNA and genes. This sample gives 300,000 to 450,000 distinct CDR3 sequences in total; 15% to 17% of them show up just once. The top ten constitute around 30% of the sample. The material sequenced was blood. Every receptor here comes from a woman in her late teens or twenties with Graves' hyperthyroidism that later progressed to Graves' ophthalmopathy.

This clonotype has at least ten counts. This chain connects TRBV28 to TRBJ2-7; TRBD2 matches at 9 bases. Germline V gene data show CDR1 as MDHEN and CDR2 as SYDVKM. V lost 2 bases to trimming and J lost 3 bases; unmatched junction nucleotides: 2. CDR3 size: 14 residues. The CDR3 loop reads CASSLAGGGYEQYF. The CDR3 coding sequence is TGTGCCAGCAGTTTAGCGGGAGGGGGCTACGAGCAGTACTTC.

The V call is TRBV20-1, the J call TRBJ2-5; D may be TRBD1 or TRBD2 (6 bases each). V was trimmed by 5 bases and J by 8 bases, leaving 21 bases between them. CDR3 length equals 14 residues. Germline V gives CDR1 DFQATT, CDR2 SNEGSKA (reference sequence). The CDR3 DNA follows: TGCAGTGCTGAGGGGGACTCGGAAGGGCGAACCCAGTACTTC. As protein: CSAEGDSEGRTQYF.

This clonotype has a count of ten or more. The chain is built from TRBV7-2 and TRBJ2-5; 7 nucleotides agree with TRBD2. Germline assignment: CDR1 SGHTA and CDR2 FQGNSA. Trimming removed 5 bases from V and 2 bases from J; junction bases left unmatched: 8. The CDR3 length is 15 residues. CDR3 sequence (DNA): TGTGCCAGCAGCAGCTGGGGAGGGCGTCAAGAGACCCAGTACTTC. Translation gives CASSSWGGRQETQYF.

The genes are TRBV19 and TRBJ2-7; no reliable D call. The germline gives CDR1 LNHDA, CDR2 SQIVND (reference sequence). Trimming shortened V by 5 bases and J by 0 bases, and 14 bases separated the two germline ends. The length of the CDR3 is 15 residues. The chain's CDR3 is CASSPGSASSYEQYF. The CDR3 DNA is TGTGCCAGTAGTCCCGGGTCAGCGAGCTCCTACGAGCAGTACTTC.

This clonotype was detected many times. Here the CDR3 reads CASSTTDGEKLFF. The CDR3 coding sequence is TGTGCCAGCTCCACTACCGACGGGGAAAAACTGTTTTTT. V gene TRBV18 combines with J gene TRBJ1-4; D is uncertain. Per the germline V gene, CDR1 is KGHSH and CDR2 is LQKENI. The CDR3 is 13 amino acids. Trimming left V 6 bases short and J 8 bases short, with 13 bases between.

This clonotype has a count of ten or more. The V call is TRBV11-2, the J call TRBJ1-4; D is unresolved. Per germline, CDR1 SGHAT and CDR2 FQNNGV. The CDR3 contains 13 residues. The germline V and J ends were trimmed by 3 bases and 6 bases, with 8 bases remaining between them. The CDR3 DNA reads as TGTGCCAGCAGCTTTGATGTGCATGAAAAACTGTTTTTT. Translating it yields CASSFDVHEKLFF.

J is TRBJ2-7 and V is TRBV27; tentatively, D is TRBD1 or TRBD2 (5 bases each). Germline-derived CDR1 and CDR2 are MNHEY and SMNVEV (reference sequence). V was clipped by 2 bases and J by 5 bases, with 13 bases between them. The CDR3 totals 14 residues. The CDR3 protein is CASSLGGVGNEQYF. The CDR3 coding sequence is TGTGCCAGCAGTTTAGGGGGAGTGGGAAACGAGCAGTACTTC.

J is TRBJ1-4 and V is TRBV29-1; D ambiguous. Trimming removed 4 bases from V and 8 bases from J, with 11 bases in between. Germline V gene data show CDR1 as SQVTM and CDR2 as ANQGSEA. The CDR3 length is 12 residues. The CDR3 loop is CSVGGREEKLFF. Here the CDR3 DNA reads TGCAGCGTTGGAGGGCGGGAAGAAAAACTGTTTTTT.

V is TRBV13 and J is TRBJ2-3, with 13 nucleotides matching TRBD2. CDR1 and CDR2 from the germline V gene are PRHDT and FYEKMQ (reference sequence). There are 17 residues in the CDR3. The trim removed 3 bases at V and 2 bases at J, leaving 5 bases unmatched. CDR3 nucleotides: TGTGCCAGCAGCTTGCTGGGACTAGCGGGAACCACAGATACGCAGTATTTT. It codes for CASSLLGLAGTTDTQYF.

V usage is TRBV3-2 and J usage is TRBJ1-1; TRBD1 is taken as the D call from the table, unchecked against the DNA. TRBV3-2 is noted as a pseudogene. CDR3 size: 16 residues. In DNA form, the CDR3 reads TGTGCCAGCAGCCAAGAGCGCAGGGATCTGAACACTGAAGCTTTCTTT. Its protein product is CASSQERRDLNTEAFF.

This clonotype was picked up a small number of times. The V call is TRBV6-1, the J call TRBJ1-2; D is unresolved. The length of the CDR3 is 14 residues. V lost 7 bases and J 8 bases, leaving 20 bases between the germline ends. Germline-derived CDR1 and CDR2 are MNHNS and SASEGT. The CDR3 DNA is TGTGCCAGCACCAATTCGCCCCGAAGCGGGGGCTACACCTTC. Protein: CASTNSPRSGGYTF.

This clonotype was detected many times. V and J are TRBV2 and TRBJ1-5; D is unresolved. The CDR3 spans 18 residues. V lost 3 bases, J lost 0 bases, and 18 bases lay in between. CDR1 is SNHLY, CDR2 FYNNEI, per germline. DNA of the CDR3: TGTGCCAGCAGTGAGTACGCTCCTTCTTACTATAGCAATCAGCCCCAGCATTTT. Amino acid sequence: CASSEYAPSYYSNQPQHF.

This clonotype was counted ten times or more. The genes are TRBV6-5 and TRBJ2-7; D unresolved. V was cut by 0 bases and J by 2 bases, with 17 bases left in between. Germline values: CDR1 MNHEY, CDR2 SVGAGI. This CDR3 comprises 17 residues. The CDR3 loop is CASSYSIRALQAYEQYF. CDR3 in DNA: TGTGCCAGCAGTTACTCGATCCGCGCCCTCCAAGCCTACGAGCAGTACTTC.